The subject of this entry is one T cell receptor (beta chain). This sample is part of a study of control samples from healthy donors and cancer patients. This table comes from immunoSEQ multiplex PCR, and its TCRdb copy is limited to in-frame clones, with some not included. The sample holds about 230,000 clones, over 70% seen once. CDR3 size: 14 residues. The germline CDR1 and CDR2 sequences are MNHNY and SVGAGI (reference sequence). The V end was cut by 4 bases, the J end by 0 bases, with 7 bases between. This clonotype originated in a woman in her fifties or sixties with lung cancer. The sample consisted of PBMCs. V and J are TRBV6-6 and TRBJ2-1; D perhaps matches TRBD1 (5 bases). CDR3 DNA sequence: TGTGCCAGCAGTTCTCAGGGCTCCTACAATGAGCAGTTCTTC. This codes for CASSSQGSYNEQFF.